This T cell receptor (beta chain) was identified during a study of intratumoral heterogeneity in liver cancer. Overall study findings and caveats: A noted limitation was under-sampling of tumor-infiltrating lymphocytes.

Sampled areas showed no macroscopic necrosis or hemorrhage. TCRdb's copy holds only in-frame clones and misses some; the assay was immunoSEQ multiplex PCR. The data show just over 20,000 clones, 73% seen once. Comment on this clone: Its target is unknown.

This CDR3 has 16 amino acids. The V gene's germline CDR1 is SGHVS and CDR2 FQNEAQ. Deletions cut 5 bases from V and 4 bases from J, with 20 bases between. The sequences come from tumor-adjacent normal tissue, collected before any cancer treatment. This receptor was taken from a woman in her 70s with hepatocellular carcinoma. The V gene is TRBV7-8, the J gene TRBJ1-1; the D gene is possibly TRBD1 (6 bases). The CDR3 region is CASSKEQVPGVTEAFF. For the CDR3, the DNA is TGTGCCAGCAGCAAAGAACAGGTCCCAGGGGTCACTGAAGCTTTCTTT.